The rows below give T cell receptor beta chains drawn from one sample of a study of identical twins. One entry per CDR3 protein, called by TCRdb with MiXCR from the 5' RACE reads. Here the sample spans about 210,000 distinct CDR3 sequences, roughly 9.4% being singletons. The specimen sequenced was memory (CD45RO+) T cells sorted from blood. Receptors were obtained from a woman aged 18-29 years in good health. Each CDR3 is given with its conserved first and last residue.

j_call v_call cdr3_aa
TRBJ1-1 TRBV20-1 CSARGRQAWAEAFF
TRBJ1-2 TRBV11-2 CASSSLRGTNGYTF
TRBJ2-5 TRBV29-1 CSVESETQYF
TRBJ1-4 TRBV20-1 CSARLAGTLNEKLFF
TRBJ2-1 TRBV6-1 CASKRGGYSISSYNEQFF
TRBJ2-5 TRBV11-3 CASSLEWGTEQETQYF
TRBJ2-7 TRBV7-2 CASSPLGVTYEQYF
TRBJ2-5 TRBV5-1 CASSLEWGQETQYF
TRBJ2-3 TRBV10-3 CATLNFVNPGSRTDTQYF
TRBJ2-1 TRBV6-4 CASSDGPGGNEQFF
TRBJ2-1 TRBV2 CASIDNRVLDF
TRBJ1-2 TRBV20-1 CSASTQYYTF
TRBJ2-7 TRBV15 CATSGVNYEQYF
TRBJ1-1 TRBV12-3/TRBV12-4 CASSLQGEDTEAFF
TRBJ2-7 TRBV7-9 CASSIPGQATYEQYF
TRBJ2-6 TRBV29-1 CSVGSGSGANVLTF
TRBJ1-6 TRBV4-1 CASSQYTDSPLHF
TRBJ2-2 TRBV11-2 CASSLDGGTGELFF
TRBJ2-7 TRBV20-1 CSATGLGGIHEQYF
TRBJ1-4 TRBV29-1 CSVARGTTNEKLFF
TRBJ2-2 TRBV27 CASRGGTRELFF
TRBJ2-3 TRBV6-1 CASTEDSGQGADTQYF
TRBJ2-3 TRBV29-1 CSGQKGQLYTDTQYF
TRBJ1-1 TRBV6-2/TRBV6-3 CASRDYNTEAFF
TRBJ2-1 TRBV12-3/TRBV12-4 CASSLTAGTYNEQFF
TRBJ2-3 TRBV20-1 CSASRPGVSTDTQYF
TRBJ2-3 TRBV30 CAWIEGGRAADTQYF